These T cell receptor beta chains were read from a single sample in a study of T cells in Graves' hyperthyroidism and ophthalmopathy. TCRdb re-called the multiplex PCR reads with MiXCR, one entry per CDR3 protein. Of about 640,000 distinct CDR3 sequences listed, roughly 20% are singletons. The specimen was blood. The receptors originated from a man between 25 and 39 years old with Graves' ophthalmopathy. Each CDR3 is given with its conserved first and last residue. Each record gives: J gene, V gene, D gene, clone size, CDR3 DNA, CDR3 protein. A D gene is named only where the DNA matches it firmly. Size values are once, few and many counts, or a class for expanded clones, and some rows have none.

TRBJ2-3 TRBV11-2 TRBD1 many TGTGCCAGCAGCTCGCGACAGGGGTTGACAGATACGCAGTATTTT CASSSRQGLTDTQYF
TRBJ2-3 TRBV4-1 . . TGCGCCAGCAGCCAAGTCTTCGGGTCAACGGATACGCAGTATTTT CASSQVFGSTDTQYF
TRBJ1-1 TRBV6-1 . many TGTGCCAGCAGTGAATTTGGGGGAAGTGAAGCTTTCTTT CASSEFGGSEAFF
TRBJ2-5 TRBV9 TRBD2 few TGTGCCAGCAGCGTCAGCGGGAGGTCAGGGCAAGAGACCCAGTACTTC CASSVSGRSGQETQYF
TRBJ2-1 TRBV6-1 TRBD1 many TGTGCCAGCAGCCGGACAGGGGGCTCCTACAATGAGCAGTTCTTC CASSRTGGSYNEQFF
TRBJ1-4 TRBV10-3 . . TGTGCCATCAGTGACTCACCCTATGAAAAACTGTTTTTT CAISDSPYEKLFF
TRBJ2-5 TRBV2 . few TGTGCCAGCAGTGAAACGGAGGGGGCGCGGACCCAGTACTTC CASSETEGARTQYF
TRBJ2-7 TRBV2 TRBD1 . TGTGCCAGCAGTCCCGACAGGGACGACGAGCAGTACTTC CASSPDRDDEQYF
TRBJ1-1 TRBV28 . . TGTGCCAGCAGCCAAGCGGGGGCGGCTGAAGCTTTCTTT CASSQAGAAEAFF
TRBJ2-3 TRBV11-1 . few TGTGCCAGCAGCGCGCGTGGACAGCTGAGCACAGATACGCAGTATTTT CASSARGQLSTDTQYF
TRBJ1-5 TRBV20-1 TRBD1 few TGCAGTGCTATTTCGGGACAGGGGATCCGGAGCAATCAGCCCCAGCATTTT CSAISGQGIRSNQPQHF
TRBJ1-4 TRBV28 . . TGTGCCAGCAGTCAGTCCTCCAGCGTTGAAAAACTGTTTTTT CASSQSSSVEKLFF
TRBJ2-5 TRBV5-4 TRBD1 . TGTGCCAGCAGCTTCCCAGGGGGCAAAGAGACCCAGTACTTC CASSFPGGKETQYF
TRBJ1-5 TRBV18 . many TGTGCCAGCTCACCGGGCACTTACACGCCCCAGCATTTT CASSPGTYTPQHF
TRBJ2-5 TRBV28 . . TGTGCCAGCAAGCCCCCGGTCTGGGGGCAAGAGACCCAGTACTTC CASKPPVWGQETQYF
TRBJ2-2 TRBV7-3 . few TGTGCCAGCAGCCCGCGCCGGGGCGGGGAGCTGTTTTTT CASSPRRGGELFF
TRBJ2-7 TRBV11-2 . many TGTGCCAGCAGCTTAGTCGGGCTTTACGAGCAGTACTTC CASSLVGLYEQYF
TRBJ2-2 TRBV7-6 TRBD2 few TGTGCCAGCACCCCGGGAGACGGGAGGGGCACCGGGGAGCTGTTTTTT CASTPGDGRGTGELFF
TRBJ2-1 TRBV29-1 TRBD2 . TGCAGCGTTAGGGGGTCGGACGGGACTAGCGGGACAATCCGCAATGAGCAGTTCTTC CSVRGSDGTSGTIRNEQFF
TRBJ2-4 TRBV3-1 TRBD2 . TGTGCCAGCAGCCAAGATGAAGGGCTAGCGGGAGCCAAAAACATTCAGTACTTC CASSQDEGLAGAKNIQYF
TRBJ2-1 TRBV20-1 TRBD1 few TGCAGTGCTCCCGGGACAGGAGACTACAATGAGCAGTTCTTC CSAPGTGDYNEQFF
TRBJ2-7 TRBV15 . . TGTGCCACCAGCACGGGGGGCTCCTCCTACGAGCAGTACTTC CATSTGGSSYEQYF
TRBJ2-7 TRBV5-5 TRBD2 many TGTGCCAGCAGCTTCCCGGGGGACTACTACGAGCAGTACTTC CASSFPGDYYEQYF
TRBJ2-1 TRBV25-1 TRBD1 . TGTGCCAGCAGTGAAGCAGGACAGGGAGTCGATGAGCAGTTCTTC CASSEAGQGVDEQFF
TRBJ2-7 TRBV5-5 . . TGTGCCAGCCGGACTGCCAGGTCGGGAACCGAGCAGTACTTC CASRTARSGTEQYF
TRBJ1-2 TRBV6-1 TRBD1 few TGTGCCAGCAGCGACCAAGAATCGGGACAGGGAAAGTATGGCTACACCTTC CASSDQESGQGKYGYTF
TRBJ2-3 TRBV18 . . TGTGCCAGCTCACCGAGCGGGCCCCGGGATACGCAGTATTTT CASSPSGPRDTQYF
TRBJ1-5 TRBV7-2 TRBD1 many TGTGCCAGCAGCTTTGGGACAGGCCAAAATCAGCCCCAGCATTTT CASSFGTGQNQPQHF
TRBJ2-2 TRBV5-4 . . TGTGCCAGCAGGACGGGACTCCCCGCCGGGGAGCTGTTTTTT CASRTGLPAGELFF
TRBJ2-7 TRBV28 . . TGTGCCAGCAGTACCACCCGGGACCAATCGGGGGAGCAGTACTTC CASSTTRDQSGEQYF
TRBJ2-1 TRBV7-2 . many TGTGCCAGCAGCTTAGCAGTTAGCTCCTACAATGAGCAGTTCTTC CASSLAVSSYNEQFF
TRBJ2-5 TRBV20-1 . . TGCAGTGCTAAACCCCAAGAGACCCAGTACTTC CSAKPQETQYF
TRBJ1-2 TRBV14 . many TGTGCCAGCAGCCAAGTGGCGGGGTCGGGGTATGGCTACACCTTC CASSQVAGSGYGYTF
TRBJ2-7 TRBV7-2 . many TGTGCCAGCACCTCCCTCGACCTTTCCTACGAGCAGTACTTC CASTSLDLSYEQYF
TRBJ2-7 TRBV5-1 . . TGCGCCAGCAGCTCGGGGAACCGGAGGTACGAGCAGTACTTC CASSSGNRRYEQYF
TRBJ2-7 TRBV5-1 TRBD1 . TGCGCCAGCAGCGGAGCCCGGGACAGGTCCTCCTACGAGCAGTACTTC CASSGARDRSSYEQYF
TRBJ2-7 TRBV24-1 . . TGTGCCACCAGTGATTTCGGGTACGAGCAGTACTTC CATSDFGYEQYF
TRBJ2-4 TRBV7-9 . few TGTGCCAGCAGGACAAACGGGAACGAGAAAAACATTCAGTACTTC CASRTNGNEKNIQYF
TRBJ2-7 TRBV27 . . TGTGCCAGCAGTTGGGCTAGTGGCGACGAGCAGTACTTC CASSWASGDEQYF
TRBJ2-7 TRBV3-1 TRBD2 . TGTGCCAGCAGCCATGGACTAGCGGGACACGAGCAGTACTTC CASSHGLAGHEQYF
TRBJ2-1 TRBV5-1 TRBD2 many TGCGCCAGCAGCTTGGCCAGCGGGAGCATCTACAATGAGCAGTTCTTC CASSLASGSIYNEQFF
TRBJ2-2 TRBV11-3 . few TGTGCCAGCAGCTTAGCCCCGGGGGCTAAGGGCACCGGGGAGCTGTTTTTT CASSLAPGAKGTGELFF
TRBJ2-7 TRBV18 TRBD2 few TGTGCCAGCTCATTTAGCGGGAGGGGTGACGAGCAGTACTTC CASSFSGRGDEQYF
TRBJ1-1 TRBV5-1 TRBD1 many TGCGCCAGCAGCTGGGACAGGGCGGACACTGAAGCTTTCTTT CASSWDRADTEAFF
TRBJ2-7 TRBV10-3 TRBD1 . TGTGCCATCTCGGACAGGAAAGAGTACGAGCAGTACTTC CAISDRKEYEQYF
TRBJ1-4 TRBV24-1 . . TGTGCCACCAGTGACGGGACCTCGAATGAAAAACTGTTTTTT CATSDGTSNEKLFF
TRBJ2-2 TRBV6-2/TRBV6-3 TRBD1 . TGTGCCAGCAGTCGTCCCGGGACAGGGATTGGGGACACCGGGGAGCTGGTTTTT CASSRPGTGIGDTGELVF
TRBJ2-1 TRBV12-3/TRBV12-4 TRBD1 many TGTGCCAGCAGTTTGACGGGACAGCCCATTGAGCAGTTCTTC CASSLTGQPIEQFF
TRBJ2-1 TRBV5-5 . few TGTGCCAGCAGCTTGTTGGGGCCGAGGGCAGGTTCCTACAATGAGCAGTTCTTC CASSLLGPRAGSYNEQFF
TRBJ2-5 TRBV9 . . TGTGCCAGCAGCGTAGAAACAGGGGAGGGGACCCAGTACTTC CASSVETGEGTQYF
TRBJ2-3 TRBV6-2/TRBV6-3 TRBD2 . TGTGCCAGCAGATACTCTAGCGGGAGCGTAACAGATACGCAGTATTTT CASRYSSGSVTDTQYF
TRBJ2-6 TRBV28 . . TGTGCCAGCAGTTTCGGGACTCATGGCTCTGGGGCCAACGTCCTGACTTTC CASSFGTHGSGANVLTF
TRBJ1-5 TRBV12-3/TRBV12-4 . . TGTGCCAGCAGTTCTGTGGCAGACAATCAGCCCCAGCATTTT CASSSVADNQPQHF
TRBJ1-1 TRBV4-1 TRBD1 . TGCGCCAGCAGCCTTGACAGGGTAGAGATCGGAGCTTTCTTT CASSLDRVEIGAFF